The 3 T cell receptor beta chains reported below all come from one sample, sequenced in a study of regulatory T cells in long-lasting Graves disease. CDR3-region Arm-PCR and iRepertoire HTBI primers produced the TCR beta libraries. MiXCR, run by TCRdb on the multiplex PCR reads, gives a single entry per CDR3 protein. The table lists some 340,000 distinct CDR3 sequences, approximately 23% of them singletons, with 28% in the top ten. Time point described: persistent/refractory GD, antithyroid drugs over 5 years with positive TRAb. PBMC RNA served as the TCR library source. The input for sequencing was peripheral blood mononuclear cells (PBMCs), taken when the disease was refractory, from a patient treated with antithyroid drugs. The receptors originated from a woman between 40 and 55 years old with Graves disease.

This clonotype showed up many times. V and J are TRBV6-1 and TRBJ1-1; D remains ambiguous. This CDR3 is 14 amino acids long. The V and J ends lost 7 bases and 1 base respectively, with 13 bases between them. Per germline, CDR1 MNHNS and CDR2 SASEGT. In nucleotides, the CDR3 is TGTGCCAGCACCTCCACGGCGAAGAACACTGAAGCTTTCTTT. Amino acid sequence: CASTSTAKNTEAFF.

The chain has TRBV6-2 or TRBV6-3 and TRBJ1-1; the D is unclear. V lost 3 bases and J lost 1, with 12 bases in between. The CDR3 has 15 residues. CDR1 is MNHEY and CDR2 is SVGEGT in the germline V gene. CDR3 sequence: CASSYKGRKNTEAFF. As DNA, the CDR3 is TGTGCCAGCAGTTATAAGGGTCGTAAGAACACTGAAGCTTTCTTT.

The chain carries TRBV2 and TRBJ2-3; 12 bases match TRBD1. The germline V gene has CDR1 SNHLY and CDR2 FYNNEI. Losses at the gene ends were 6 bases for V and 7 bases for J; bases not matched to a gene: 11. There are 16 residues in the CDR3. In DNA, the CDR3 is TGTGCCAGCAGGGGACAGGGGGCATTCCACGGGAATACGCAGTATTTT. Amino acid sequence: CASRGQGAFHGNTQYF.